The 8 T cell receptor beta chains reported below all come from one sample, sequenced in a study of vaccination effects on CD4 cells after COVID-19 (dated by TCRdb to between 2021 and 2023). The ViraFEST assay stimulated PBMC with viral peptide pools and then used TCR sequencing to identify antigen-specific CD4+ T cell clonotypes by expansion. After approximately eleven days of culture, CD4+ T cells were isolated with the EasySep CD4+ T cell isolation kit. The absence of prior SARS-CoV-2 infection in healthy vaccine recipients was confirmed by negative nucleocapsid antibodies before and after vaccination. Libraries were built with the immunoSEQ multiplex PCR assay. TCRdb took this table from immuneACCESS and kept in-frame rearrangements with V and J called. Such tables lack part of the clones; where checked against another copy, unresolved V genes explain under half of the gap, and the rest is unexplained. Within this sample are over 55,000 clones, with about 80% of them counted one time only. Less than 4% of the sample goes to the ten largest clones.

These TCRs' antigens remain unknown. Sequences were derived from CD4+ T cells from PBMCs cultured with HCoV-OC43 spike peptides, sampled before COVID-19 vaccination. What this sample's cell subset or site label stands for: HCoV-OC43 spike overlapping peptide pool stimulation. The source of these receptors is a human donor who received a COVID-19 vaccine.

The V call is TRBV7-8, the J call TRBJ2-3; tentative D call: TRBD1 (8 bases). There are 16 residues in the CDR3. V was shortened by 5 bases and J by 3 bases, with 18 bases between the two germline ends. Germline V gene sequence: CDR1 SGHVS, CDR2 FQNEAQ. The CDR3 nucleotides read TGTGCCAGCAGCCAAACTACAGGGGGGGGTACAGATACGCAGTATTTT. This codes for CASSQTTGGGTDTQYF.

The gene calls are TRBV18 and TRBJ2-1; D is uncertain. Germline loops: CDR1 KGHSH, CDR2 LQKENI. Deletions cut 4 bases from V and 9 bases from J, with 7 bases between. This CDR3 has 11 residues. CDR3 region: CASSQAFEQFF. The CDR3 coding sequence is TGTGCCAGCTCACAGGCTTTTGAGCAGTTCTTC.

This clone turned up a few times. The genes are TRBV5-4 and TRBJ1-1, with D unresolved. The CDR3 runs 14 residues. Germline V gene data show CDR1 as SGHNT and CDR2 as YYREEE (reference sequence). The V end was cut by 2 bases, the J end by 1 base, with 9 bases between. CDR3 loop: CASSLRPWNTEAFF. Here the CDR3 DNA reads TGTGCCAGCAGCTTAAGACCGTGGAACACTGAAGCTTTCTTT.

The rearrangement joins TRBV11-3 to TRBJ2-7, with 7 bases fitting TRBD2. Per germline, CDR1 SGHNT and CDR2 YENEEA. V lost 3 bases, J lost 2 bases, and 7 bases stayed unmatched. The CDR3 consists of 15 residues. CDR3 bases: TGTGCCAGCAGCTTTTGGGAGGGCCAAACCTACGAGCAGTACGTC. Protein: CASSFWEGQTYEQYV.

The rearrangement uses TRBV5-1 and TRBJ2-1; a weak D match, TRBD2 (8 bases). Germline CDR1 reads SGHRS; CDR2 reads YFSETQ. The V end lost 2 bases, the J end lost 10 bases, and 25 bases lay between the germline ends. This CDR3 is 17 amino acids long. Here the CDR3 DNA reads TGCGCCAGCAGCTTTAACACCGGGACAGCGGGGGCTTGGGAGCAGTTCTTC. It translates to CASSFNTGTAGAWEQFF.

This chain uses TRBV19 with TRBJ2-5; no clear D. Germline V CDR1 and CDR2: LNHDA, SQIVND (reference sequence). The V end lost 4 bases, the J end lost 4 bases, and 16 bases lay between the germline ends. The CDR3 totals 15 residues. CDR3 sequence: CASSKRRHPGETQYF. CDR3 in DNA: TGTGCCAGTAGTAAAAGGCGCCACCCGGGAGAGACCCAGTACTTC.

The chain joins TRBV4-1 to TRBJ1-4; D might be TRBD1 (5 bases). Germline CDR1 and CDR2: MGHRA and YSYEKL. CDR3 length: 13 residues. Trimming removed 9 bases from V and 0 bases from J, with 8 bases in between. This chain's CDR3 is CASSTATNEKLFF. The CDR3 DNA reads as TGCGCCAGTTCGACAGCAACTAATGAAAAACTGTTTTTT.

J is TRBJ1-5 and V is TRBV18, with D possibly TRBD1 on 5 matching bases. V shed 2 bases and J shed 7 bases, with 9 bases lying between them. This CDR3 spans 13 amino acids. Germline loops: CDR1 KGHSH, CDR2 LQKENI. The CDR3 reads CASSPGDGQPQHF. Here the CDR3 DNA reads TGTGCCAGCTCACCAGGGGACGGACAGCCCCAGCATTTT.